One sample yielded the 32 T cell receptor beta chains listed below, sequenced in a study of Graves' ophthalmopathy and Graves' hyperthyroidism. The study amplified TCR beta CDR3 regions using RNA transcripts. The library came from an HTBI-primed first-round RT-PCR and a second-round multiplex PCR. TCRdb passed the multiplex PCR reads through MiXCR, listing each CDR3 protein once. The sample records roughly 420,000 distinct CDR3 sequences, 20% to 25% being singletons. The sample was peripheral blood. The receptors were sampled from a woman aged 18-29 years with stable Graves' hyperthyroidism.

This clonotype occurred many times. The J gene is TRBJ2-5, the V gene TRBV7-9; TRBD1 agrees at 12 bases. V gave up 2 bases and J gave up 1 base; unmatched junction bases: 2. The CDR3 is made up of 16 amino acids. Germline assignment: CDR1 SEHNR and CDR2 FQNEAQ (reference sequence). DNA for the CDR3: TGTGCCAGCAGCTTATGGGACAGGGGGCCCCAAGAGACCCAGTACTTC. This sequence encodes CASSLWDRGPQETQYF.

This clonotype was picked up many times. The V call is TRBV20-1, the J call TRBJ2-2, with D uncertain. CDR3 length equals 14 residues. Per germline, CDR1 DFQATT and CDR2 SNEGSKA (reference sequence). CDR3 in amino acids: CSAGGLTNTGELFF. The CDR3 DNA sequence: TGCTCCGCTGGCGGATTAACGAACACCGGGGAGCTGTTTTTT.

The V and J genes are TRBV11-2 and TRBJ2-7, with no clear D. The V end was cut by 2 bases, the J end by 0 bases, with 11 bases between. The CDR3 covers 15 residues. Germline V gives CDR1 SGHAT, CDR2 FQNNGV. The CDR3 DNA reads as TGTGCCAGCAGCTTATCTACAGCAGTCTCCTACGAGCAGTACTTC. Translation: CASSLSTAVSYEQYF.

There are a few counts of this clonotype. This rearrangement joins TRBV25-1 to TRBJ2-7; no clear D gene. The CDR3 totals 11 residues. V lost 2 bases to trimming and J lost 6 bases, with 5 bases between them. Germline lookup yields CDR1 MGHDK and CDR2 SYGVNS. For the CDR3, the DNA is TGTGCCAGCAGTGAAAATGGCGAGCAGTACTTC. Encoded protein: CASSENGEQYF.

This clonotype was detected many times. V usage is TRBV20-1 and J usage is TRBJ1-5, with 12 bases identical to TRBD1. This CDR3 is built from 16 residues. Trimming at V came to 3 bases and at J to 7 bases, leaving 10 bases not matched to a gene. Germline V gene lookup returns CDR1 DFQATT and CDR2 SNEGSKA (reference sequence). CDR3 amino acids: CSASGTGGTFGQPQHF. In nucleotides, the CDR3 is TGCAGTGCTAGCGGGACAGGGGGCACCTTCGGGCAGCCCCAGCATTTT.

CDR3 residues: CAWSDNSQPQHF. CDR3 in DNA: TGTGCCTGGAGTGACAACTCACAGCCCCAGCATTTT. The chain employs TRBV30 and TRBJ1-5; D gene unclear. In germline, CDR1 is GTSNPN, CDR2 SVGIG (reference sequence). V lost 1 base and J 7 bases, leaving 8 bases between the germline ends. The CDR3 is 12 amino acids.

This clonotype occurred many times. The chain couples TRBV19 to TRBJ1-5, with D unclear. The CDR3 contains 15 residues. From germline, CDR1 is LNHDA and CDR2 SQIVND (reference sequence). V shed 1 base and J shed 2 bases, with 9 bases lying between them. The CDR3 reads CASSIVWGGNQPQHF. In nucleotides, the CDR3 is TGTGCCAGTAGTATAGTCTGGGGTGGCAATCAGCCCCAGCATTTT.

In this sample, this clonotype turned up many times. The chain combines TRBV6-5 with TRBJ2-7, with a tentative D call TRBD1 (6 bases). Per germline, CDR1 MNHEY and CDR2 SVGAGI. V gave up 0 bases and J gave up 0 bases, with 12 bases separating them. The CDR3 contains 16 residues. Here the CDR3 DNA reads TGTGCCAGCAGTTACTCGGGGGCCCATAGCTCCTACGAGCAGTACTTC. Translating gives CASSYSGAHSSYEQYF.

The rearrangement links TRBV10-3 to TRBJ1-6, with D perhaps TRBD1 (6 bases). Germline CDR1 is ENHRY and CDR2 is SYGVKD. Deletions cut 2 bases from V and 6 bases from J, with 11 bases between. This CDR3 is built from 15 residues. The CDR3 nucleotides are TGTGCCATCAGTGAGGGCGGGGACATTAATTCACCCCTCCACTTT. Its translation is CAISEGGDINSPLHF.

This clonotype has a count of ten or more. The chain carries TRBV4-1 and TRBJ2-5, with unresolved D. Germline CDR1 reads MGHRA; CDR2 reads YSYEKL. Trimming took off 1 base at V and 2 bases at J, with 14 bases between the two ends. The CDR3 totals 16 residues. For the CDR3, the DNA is TGCGCCAGCAGCCAAGGGCCTTGGAAGCTTCAAGAGACCCAGTACTTC. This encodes CASSQGPWKLQETQYF.

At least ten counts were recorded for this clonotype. CDR3 nucleotides: TGTGCCAGCAGCTTGGGGGACAAATATGACACTGAAGCTTTCTTT. This gives the protein CASSLGDKYDTEAFF. This sequence joins TRBV7-9 and TRBJ1-1, with D possibly TRBD1 on 6 matching bases. V lost 3 bases and J lost 3, with 14 bases in between. The germline gives CDR1 SEHNR, CDR2 FQNEAQ (reference sequence). The CDR3 has 15 residues.

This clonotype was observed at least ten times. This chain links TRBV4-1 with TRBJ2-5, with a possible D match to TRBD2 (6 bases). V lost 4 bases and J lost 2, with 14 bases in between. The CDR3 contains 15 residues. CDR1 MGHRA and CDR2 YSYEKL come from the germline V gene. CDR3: CASSPPEGLQETQYF. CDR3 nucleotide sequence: TGCGCCAGCAGCCCGCCGGAGGGCCTTCAAGAGACCCAGTACTTC.

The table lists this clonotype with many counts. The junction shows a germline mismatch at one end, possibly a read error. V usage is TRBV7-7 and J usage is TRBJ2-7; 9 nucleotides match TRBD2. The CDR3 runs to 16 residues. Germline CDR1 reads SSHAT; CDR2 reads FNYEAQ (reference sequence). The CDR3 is CASSLPSSGVSYEQYF. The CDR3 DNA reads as TGTGCTAGCAGCCTTCCCTCTAGCGGGGTATCCTACGAGCAGTACTTC. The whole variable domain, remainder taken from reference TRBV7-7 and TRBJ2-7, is GAGVSQSPRYKVTKRGQDVTLRCDPISSHATLYWYQQALGQGPEFLTYFNYEAQPDKSGLPSDRFSAERPEGSISTLTIQRTEQRDSAMYRCASSLPSSGVSYEQYFGPGTRLTVT.

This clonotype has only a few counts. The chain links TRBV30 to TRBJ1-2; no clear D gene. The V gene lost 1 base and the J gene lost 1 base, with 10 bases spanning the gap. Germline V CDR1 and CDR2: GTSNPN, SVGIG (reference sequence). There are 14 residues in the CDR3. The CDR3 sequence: CAWSAQENNYGYTF. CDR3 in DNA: TGTGCCTGGAGTGCCCAGGAGAATAACTATGGCTACACCTTC.

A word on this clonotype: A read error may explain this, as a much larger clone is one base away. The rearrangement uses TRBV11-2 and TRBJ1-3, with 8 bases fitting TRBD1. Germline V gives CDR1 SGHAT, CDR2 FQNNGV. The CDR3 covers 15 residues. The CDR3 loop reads CASSSRTGSGNTVYF. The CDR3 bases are TGTGCCAGCAGCTCCAGGACAGGGAGCGGAAACACCGTATATTTT. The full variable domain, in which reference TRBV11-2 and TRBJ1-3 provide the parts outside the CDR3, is EAGVAQSPRYKIIEKRQSVAFWCNPISGHATLYWYQQILGQGPKLLIQFQNNGVVDDSQLPKDRFSAERLKGVDSTLKIQPAKLEDSAVYLCASSSRTGSGNTVYFGEGSWLTVV.

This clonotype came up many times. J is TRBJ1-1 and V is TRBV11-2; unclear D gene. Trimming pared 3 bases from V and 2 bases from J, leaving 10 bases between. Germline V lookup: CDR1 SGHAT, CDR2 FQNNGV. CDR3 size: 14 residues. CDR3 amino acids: CASSFTMSNTEAFF. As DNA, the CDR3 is TGTGCCAGCAGCTTCACCATGAGCAACACTGAAGCTTTCTTT.

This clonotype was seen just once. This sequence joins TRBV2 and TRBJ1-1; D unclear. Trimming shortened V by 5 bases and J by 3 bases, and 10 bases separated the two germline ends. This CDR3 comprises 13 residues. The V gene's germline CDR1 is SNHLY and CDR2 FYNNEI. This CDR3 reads CASSPGDYTEAFF. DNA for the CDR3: TGTGCCAGCAGTCCCGGGGATTACACTGAAGCTTTCTTT.

CDR3 DNA sequence: TGCAGTGCTAGAGATTGGGGACAGGGGAGCCAAGAGACCCAGTACTTC. As protein: CSARDWGQGSQETQYF. The chain joins TRBV20-1 to TRBJ2-5, with TRBD1 matching 10 bases. Trimming removed 0 bases from V and 1 base from J; junction bases left unmatched: 5. Germline V CDR1 and CDR2: DFQATT, SNEGSKA (reference sequence). The CDR3 length is 16 residues.

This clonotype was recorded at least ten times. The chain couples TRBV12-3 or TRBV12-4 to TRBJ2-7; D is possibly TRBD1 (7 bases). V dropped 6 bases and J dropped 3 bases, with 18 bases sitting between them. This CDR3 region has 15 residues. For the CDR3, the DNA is TGTGCCAGCAGAATGGGGGGACAGACGGACTACGAGCAGTACTTC. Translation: CASRMGGQTDYEQYF.

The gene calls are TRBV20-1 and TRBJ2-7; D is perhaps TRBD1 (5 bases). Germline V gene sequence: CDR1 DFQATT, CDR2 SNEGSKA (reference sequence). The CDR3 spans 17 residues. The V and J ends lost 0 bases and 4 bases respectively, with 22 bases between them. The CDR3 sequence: CSARDTPGRQKGYEQYF. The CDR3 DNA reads TGCAGTGCTAGAGATACCCCCGGACGACAGAAAGGGTACGAGCAGTACTTC.

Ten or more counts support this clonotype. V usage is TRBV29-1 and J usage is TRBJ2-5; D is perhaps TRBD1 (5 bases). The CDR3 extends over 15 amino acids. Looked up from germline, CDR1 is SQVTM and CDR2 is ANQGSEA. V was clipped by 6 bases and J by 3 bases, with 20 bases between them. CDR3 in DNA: TGCAGCGTCGCTCTTTTGCAGGGAAGGGAAGAGACCCAGTACTTC. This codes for CSVALLQGREETQYF.

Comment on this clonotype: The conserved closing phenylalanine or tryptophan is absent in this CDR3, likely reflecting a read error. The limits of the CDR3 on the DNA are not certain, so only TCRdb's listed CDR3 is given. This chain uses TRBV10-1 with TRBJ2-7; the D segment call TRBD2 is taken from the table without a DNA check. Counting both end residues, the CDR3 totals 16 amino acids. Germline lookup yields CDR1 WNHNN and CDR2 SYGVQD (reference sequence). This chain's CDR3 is CASRSLAGGPSGGQCL.

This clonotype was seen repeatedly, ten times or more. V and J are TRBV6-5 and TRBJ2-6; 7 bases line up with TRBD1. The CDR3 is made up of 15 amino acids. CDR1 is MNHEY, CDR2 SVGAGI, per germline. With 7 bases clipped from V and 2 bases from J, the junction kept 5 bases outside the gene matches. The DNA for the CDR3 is TGTGCCAGCACCGAACAGGGGACTGGGGCCAACGTCCTGACTTTC. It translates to CASTEQGTGANVLTF.

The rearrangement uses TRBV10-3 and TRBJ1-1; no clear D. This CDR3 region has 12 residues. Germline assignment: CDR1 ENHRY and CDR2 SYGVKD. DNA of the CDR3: TGTGCTATTCATGGGGTGAACACTGAAGCTTTCTTT. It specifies CAIHGVNTEAFF.

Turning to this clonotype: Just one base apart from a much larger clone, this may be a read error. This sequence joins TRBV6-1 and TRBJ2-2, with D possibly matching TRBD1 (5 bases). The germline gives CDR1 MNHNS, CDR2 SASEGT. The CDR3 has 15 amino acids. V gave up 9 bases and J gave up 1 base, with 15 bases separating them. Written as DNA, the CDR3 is TGTGCCAGTTGTGGGGCGGCGCAGAACACCGGGGAGCTGTTTTTT. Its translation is CASCGAAQNTGELFF.

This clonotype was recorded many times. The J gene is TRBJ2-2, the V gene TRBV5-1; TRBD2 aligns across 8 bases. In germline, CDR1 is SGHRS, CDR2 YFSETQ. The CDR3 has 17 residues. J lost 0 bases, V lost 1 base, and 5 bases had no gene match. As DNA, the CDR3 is TGCGCCAGCAGCTTGAACGGGGGGGCTTCGAACACCGGGGAGCTGTTTTTT. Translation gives CASSLNGGASNTGELFF.

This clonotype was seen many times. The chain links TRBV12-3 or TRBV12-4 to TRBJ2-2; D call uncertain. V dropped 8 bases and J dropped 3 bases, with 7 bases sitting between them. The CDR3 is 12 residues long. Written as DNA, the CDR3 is TGTGCCAGCCGGAGATACACCGGGGAGCTGTTTTTT. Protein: CASRRYTGELFF.

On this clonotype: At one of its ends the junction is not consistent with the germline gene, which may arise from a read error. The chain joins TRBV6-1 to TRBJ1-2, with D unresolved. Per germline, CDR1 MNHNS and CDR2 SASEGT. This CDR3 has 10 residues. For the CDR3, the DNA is TGTGCCATCAGTTATCGCGGCTACACCTTC. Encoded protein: CAISYRGYTF.

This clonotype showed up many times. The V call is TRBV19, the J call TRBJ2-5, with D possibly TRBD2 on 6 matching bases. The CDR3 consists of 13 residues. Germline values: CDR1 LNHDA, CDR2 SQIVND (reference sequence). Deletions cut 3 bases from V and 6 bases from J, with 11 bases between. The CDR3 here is CASSIGGSKTQYF. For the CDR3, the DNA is TGTGCCAGTAGTATCGGAGGGAGCAAGACCCAGTACTTC.

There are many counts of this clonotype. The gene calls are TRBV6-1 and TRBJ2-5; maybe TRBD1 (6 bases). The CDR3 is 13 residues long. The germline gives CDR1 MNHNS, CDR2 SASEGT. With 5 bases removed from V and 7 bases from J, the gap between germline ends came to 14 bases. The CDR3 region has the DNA TGTGCCAGCAGTCCACCCCAAGGGGGGACCCAGTACTTC. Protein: CASSPPQGGTQYF.

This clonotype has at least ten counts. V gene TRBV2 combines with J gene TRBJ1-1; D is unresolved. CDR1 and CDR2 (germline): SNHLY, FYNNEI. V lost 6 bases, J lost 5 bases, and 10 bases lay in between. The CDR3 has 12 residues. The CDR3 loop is CASRDLETEAFF. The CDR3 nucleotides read TGTGCCAGCAGGGACCTCGAAACTGAAGCTTTCTTT.

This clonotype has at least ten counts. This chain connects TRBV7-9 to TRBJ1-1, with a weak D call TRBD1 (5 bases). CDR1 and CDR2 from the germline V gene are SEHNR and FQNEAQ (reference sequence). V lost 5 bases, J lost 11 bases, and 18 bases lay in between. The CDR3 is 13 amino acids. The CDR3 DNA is TGTGCCAGCAGCGGCCCGACACGGGACGTTGCTTTCTTT. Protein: CASSGPTRDVAFF. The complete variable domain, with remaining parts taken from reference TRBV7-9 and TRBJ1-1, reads DTGVSQNPRHKITKRGQNVTFRCDPISEHNRLYWYRQTLGQGPEFLTYFQNEAQLEKSRLLSDRFSAERPKGSFSTLEIQRTEQGDSAMYLCASSGPTRDVAFFGQGTRLTVV.